This T cell receptor (beta chain) was recorded in a study of identical twins. Healthy Caucasians supplied all donations. As to this clonotype: Its antigen is as yet unknown.

Each CDR3 protein gets one entry after TCRdb re-called the 5' RACE reads with MiXCR. The sample carries some 1,700,000 distinct CDR3 sequences, more than 30% recorded once. The germline V gene has CDR1 SGHVS and CDR2 FQNEAQ. This CDR3 spans 16 amino acids. V was trimmed by 0 bases and J by 10 bases, leaving 22 bases between them. Study results and limitations: High-abundance cord blood beta clonotypes had fewer insertions; memory repertoires showed none. Researchers caution that invariant MAIT and iNKT cells could partly confound zero-insertion analyses.

The source of this sequence is a newborn girl in good health. V usage is TRBV7-8 and J usage is TRBJ2-7; no clear D. Sequenced: cord blood. CDR3 protein: CASSLARTLGKEAQYF. CDR3 DNA sequence: TGTGCCAGCAGCTTAGCGCGTACCCTTGGGAAAGAGGCCCAGTACTTC.